This TCR beta chain is drawn from a study of blood T cell repertoires in COVID-19. In the original workflow: The authors estimated nucleated cell counts from reference gene primer amplification. Assay: immunoSEQ multiplex PCR; the TCRdb copy retains only in-frame clones and omits some. The DNA gave D and trimming, while V, J and clone size come from that table. This table has some 310,000 clones, around 87% appearing once. The specimen sequenced was peripheral blood. The TCR sequence derives from a man aged 45-60 years with active or convalescent COVID-19.

The CDR3 loop reads CASSLDPQGRTDTQYF. CDR3 sequence (DNA): TGCGCCAGCAGCTTGGACCCACAGGGCCGCACAGATACGCAGTATTTT. J is TRBJ2-3 and V is TRBV5-1; the D gene is possibly TRBD1 (6 bases). CDR1 is SGHRS, CDR2 YFSETQ, per germline. V was clipped by 0 bases and J by 1 base, with 12 bases between them. This CDR3 has 16 amino acids.